One and the same sample provided the 21 T cell receptor beta chains below, sequenced in a study of neurological immune-mediated disorders (dated by TCRdb to 2018 to 2020). Library preparation employed 5' RACE. Instrument used: Illumina HiSeq 2500. The public reads were reanalyzed by TCRdb: fastp trimming at Q25, MiXCR alignment, in-frame beta chains only. Every CDR3 protein is listed once, alongside the most common genes and DNA of its rows. Present in this sample are under 30,000 distinct CDR3 sequences, approximately 7% of which were seen just once. Clones ranked in the top ten supply around 5% of the sample. Input material: PBMCs. The receptors were sampled from a woman aged 40 to 49 in good health.

This clonotype showed up many times. V is TRBV9 and J is TRBJ1-1; no reliable D call. The CDR3 has 15 amino acids. Per the germline V gene, CDR1 is SGDLS and CDR2 is YYNGEE. Trimming shortened V by 4 bases and J by 1 base, and 14 bases separated the two germline ends. CDR3 amino acids: CASSPDLQRNTEAFF. Here the CDR3 DNA reads TGTGCCAGCAGCCCCGACCTTCAGAGGAACACTGAAGCTTTCTTT.

This clonotype was found many times. The DNA of the CDR3 is TGTGCCAGCGGCCAACCGGGACCCACGAGTCGCTTGGCCAATGAGCAGTTCTTC. This codes for CASGQPGPTSRLANEQFF. This chain joins TRBV5-6 and TRBJ2-1; D is tentatively TRBD1 or TRBD2 (5 bases each). The V gene lost 7 bases and the J gene lost 6 bases, with 29 bases spanning the gap. Germline-derived CDR1 and CDR2 are SGHDT and YYEEEE. This CDR3 region has 18 residues.

This clonotype was observed many times. The rearrangement uses TRBV9 and TRBJ1-6, with 7 bases matching TRBD1. The CDR3 runs 14 residues. Per germline, CDR1 SGDLS and CDR2 YYNGEE. The V segment lost 3 bases and the J segment 3 bases; nucleotides outside the gene matches: 0. CDR3 DNA: TGTGCCAGCAGCGGGACAGGCTATAATTCACCCCTCCACTTT. Residues: CASSGTGYNSPLHF.

This clonotype was detected ten times or more. The rearrangement joins TRBV7-2 to TRBJ2-7; D gene uncertain. Germline V lookup: CDR1 SGHTA, CDR2 FQGNSA. V lost 1 base and J lost 6, with 16 bases in between. CDR3 length: 15 amino acids. The CDR3 loop reads CASSLEWQVSSEQYF. CDR3 sequence (DNA): TGTGCCAGCAGCTTAGAGTGGCAGGTTAGCTCCGAGCAGTACTTC.

This clonotype was picked up many times. The chain is built from TRBV6-4 and TRBJ2-3; 9 bases are a match to TRBD2. The CDR3 runs 15 residues. The V gene's germline CDR1 is MRHNA and CDR2 SNTAGT. Unmatched junction bases numbered 2, after V lost 4 bases and J lost 0 bases. The chain's CDR3 is CASSALAGSTDTQYF. CDR3 nucleotide sequence: TGTGCCAGCAGTGCTCTAGCGGGAAGCACAGATACGCAGTATTTT.

This clonotype was detected many times. The rearrangement joins TRBV6-5 to TRBJ2-1; D is undetermined. Germline lookup yields CDR1 MNHEY and CDR2 SVGAGI. The CDR3 covers 14 residues. The V and J ends lost 0 bases and 7 bases respectively, with 10 bases between them. This CDR3 is CASSYSIALNEQFF. The CDR3 coding sequence is TGTGCCAGCAGTTACTCGATTGCGCTAAATGAGCAGTTCTTC.

This clonotype was observed many times. The chain links TRBV5-1 to TRBJ2-2; D perhaps matches TRBD2 (5 bases). V was clipped by 3 bases and J by 0 bases, with 12 bases between them. This CDR3 comprises 16 residues. Germline CDR1 SGHRS, CDR2 YFSETQ. The CDR3 bases are TGCGCCAGCAGCTCGACTATTCCCTCGAACACCGGGGAGCTGTTTTTT. Amino acid sequence: CASSSTIPSNTGELFF.

This clonotype occurred many times. The rearrangement uses TRBV5-5 and TRBJ2-1, with TRBD1 identical over 8 bases. The ends lost 5 bases at V and 0 bases at J; junction bases unmatched: 4. Germline V gene lookup returns CDR1 SGHKS and CDR2 YYEKEE (reference sequence). The CDR3 loop spans 15 amino acids. The DNA of the CDR3 is TGTGCCAGCAGACGGACAGGGATCTCCTACAATGAGCAGTTCTTC. Translation: CASRRTGISYNEQFF.

This clonotype was seen many times. V and J are TRBV6-5 and TRBJ2-2; the D is unclear. The V gene's germline CDR1 is MNHEY and CDR2 SVGAGI. This CDR3 has 16 amino acids. V gave up 4 bases and J gave up 2 bases, with 14 bases separating them. The CDR3 sequence: CASSSPSRSNTGELFF. CDR3 DNA: TGTGCCAGCAGTTCCCCGTCGCGAAGCAACACCGGGGAGCTGTTTTTT.

By share, this clonotype ranks as medium-sized. The chain recombines TRBV29-1 with TRBJ1-1; D is unresolved. Germline values: CDR1 SQVTM, CDR2 ANQGSEA. V lost 4 bases to trimming and J lost 1 base, with 13 bases between them. The CDR3 consists of 14 residues. The chain's CDR3 is CSVANLVPNTEAFF. CDR3 in DNA: TGCAGCGTTGCGAACTTAGTCCCGAACACTGAAGCTTTCTTT.

In its sample, this clonotype was seen many times. The chain carries TRBV29-1 and TRBJ2-1, with D perhaps matching TRBD2 (5 bases). Trimming pared 7 bases from V and 1 base from J, leaving 5 bases between. Germline V lookup: CDR1 SQVTM, CDR2 ANQGSEA. This CDR3 comprises 11 residues. This CDR3 reads CSAGSYNEQFF. CDR3 coding DNA: TGCAGCGCGGGGTCCTACAATGAGCAGTTCTTC.

By share of the sample, this clonotype is medium-sized. The chain employs TRBV18 and TRBJ2-1; 7 bases are a match to TRBD1. The CDR3 has 13 residues. Trimming removed 8 bases from V and 5 bases from J; junction bases left unmatched: 6. Germline loops: CDR1 KGHSH, CDR2 LQKENI. The CDR3 sequence: CASTTGINNEQFF. CDR3 nucleotides: TGTGCCAGCACGACAGGGATCAACAATGAGCAGTTCTTC.

This clonotype has ten or more counts. The V gene is TRBV27, the J gene TRBJ2-5; D is perhaps TRBD1 (6 bases). This CDR3 comprises 15 residues. Per germline, CDR1 MNHEY and CDR2 SMNVEV (reference sequence). Trimming took off 9 bases at V and 2 bases at J, with 19 bases between the two ends. The CDR3 DNA sequence: TGTGCCAGTCGACCTTCCCGGGACACTCAAGAGACCCAGTACTTC. This encodes CASRPSRDTQETQYF.

The sample holds many counts of this clonotype. The genes are TRBV20-1 and TRBJ1-2, with D maybe TRBD1 (5 bases). CDR3 length equals 15 residues. The V end was cut by 3 bases, the J end by 6 bases, with 20 bases between. Germline CDR1 is DFQATT and CDR2 is SNEGSKA (reference sequence). The CDR3 DNA reads TGCAGTGCTAGCCCCAGGGCGTCGGGTTCGGATGGCTACACCTTC. Residues: CSASPRASGSDGYTF.

This clonotype was seen ten or more times. This sequence joins TRBV20-1 and TRBJ1-1; no clear D. CDR3 length equals 17 residues. V shed 2 bases and J shed 1 base, with 20 bases lying between them. Germline V gives CDR1 DFQATT, CDR2 SNEGSKA (reference sequence). The CDR3 DNA sequence: TGCAGTGCTAGACCACTCCGGGTAAGGGCGCAGAACACTGAAGCTTTCTTT. Its protein is CSARPLRVRAQNTEAFF.

This clonotype occurred many times. The chain combines TRBV7-2 with TRBJ1-5, with D possibly TRBD1 on 5 matching bases. The CDR3 spans 13 residues. Per the germline V gene, CDR1 is SGHTA and CDR2 is FQGNSA. Trimming pared 6 bases from V and 6 bases from J, leaving 12 bases between. CDR3 residues: CASSFGAFQPQHF. CDR3 nucleotide sequence: TGTGCCAGCAGTTTCGGGGCGTTTCAGCCCCAGCATTTT. The entire variable domain, with the rest obtained from reference TRBV7-2 and TRBJ1-5, is as follows: GAGVSQSPSNKVTEKGKDVELRCDPISGHTALYWYRQSLGQGLEFLIYFQGNSAPDKSGLPSDRFSAERTGGSVSTLTIQRTQQEDSAVYLCASSFGAFQPQHFGDGTRLSIL.

This clonotype was detected ten times or more. This chain connects TRBV12-3 or TRBV12-4 to TRBJ2-7; possibly TRBD2 for D (6 bases). This CDR3 region has 16 residues. Trimming pared 1 base from V and 5 bases from J, leaving 18 bases between. The CDR3 protein is CASSLVTLGGIDEQYF. The CDR3 DNA is TGTGCCAGCAGTTTAGTTACTTTGGGGGGAATCGACGAGCAGTACTTC.

This clonotype has ten or more counts. The rearrangement uses TRBV6-6 and TRBJ1-5, with TRBD1 matching over 7 bases. CDR1 MNHNY and CDR2 SVGAGI come from the germline V gene (reference sequence). Trimming cost V 5 bases and J 0 bases; bases outside gene matches: 7. CDR3 size: 16 residues. CDR3 DNA sequence: TGTGCCAGCAGTATTCGACAGGGAGATAGCAATCAGCCCCAGCATTTT. The encoded protein is CASSIRQGDSNQPQHF.

This clonotype was recorded at least ten times. This sequence joins TRBV20-1 and TRBJ2-5; D is possibly TRBD1 (7 bases). This CDR3 contains 13 residues. The germline V gene has CDR1 DFQATT and CDR2 SNEGSKA (reference sequence). Trimming stripped 5 bases from V and 3 bases from J, with 13 bases between. The CDR3 coding sequence is TGCAGTGCTGTGACAGGGACTGAAGAGACCCAGTACTTC. This gives the protein CSAVTGTEETQYF.

This clonotype was picked up many times. This chain joins TRBV5-1 and TRBJ2-1; 8 nucleotides align to TRBD2. J was trimmed by 7 bases and V by 2 bases; bases with no gene match: 8. This CDR3 has 15 residues. CDR1 and CDR2 (germline): SGHRS, YFSETQ. The DNA of the CDR3 is TGCGCCAGCAGCTTAAGGACTAGCCGGTTAAATGAGCAGTTCTTC. Translation: CASSLRTSRLNEQFF.

This clonotype was detected many times. The gene calls are TRBV6-5 and TRBJ2-2; 9 bases are a match to TRBD2. From germline, CDR1 is MNHEY and CDR2 SVGAGI. The trim removed 5 bases at V and 0 bases at J, leaving 4 bases unmatched. The CDR3 runs to 16 residues. The CDR3 coding sequence is TGTGCCAGCAGTGCCCTAGCGGGGCCGAACACCGGGGAGCTGTTTTTT. The encoded protein is CASSALAGPNTGELFF.